The entry that follows covers one TCR beta chain sequence. The antigen is undetermined. These data belong to a study of vaccination and CD4 T cells after COVID-19. The Oncomine TCR Beta short-read assay sequenced DNA from cultured CD4+ T cells. TCRdb fed the PCR reads into MiXCR, producing one record per CDR3 protein. The sample lists fewer than 20,000 distinct CDR3 sequences, approximately 70% occurring once. Treatment noted: approximately 9-day PBMC culture with coronavirus spike peptide pools or control peptides (ViraFEST assay). Under the ViraFEST approach, antigen-specific T cells were expanded with peptide pools and TCRs subsequently sequenced. Germline V gene data show CDR1 as LNHNV and CDR2 as YYDKDF (reference sequence). V was shortened by 3 bases and J by 1 base, with 9 bases between the two germline ends. The CDR3 covers 14 residues. Regarding the study as a whole: Rising from about 20 to 38, the median of SARS-CoV-2-reactive clonotypes did not change significantly.

The TCR comes from a human donor who had recovered from COVID-19. Sequenced sample: CD4+ T cells from blood, cultured in vitro. This chain uses TRBV15 with TRBJ1-1; no firm D call. The CDR3 bases are TGTGCCACCAGCAGCCCTCCGGGGAACACTGAAGCTTTCTTT. This encodes CATSSPPGNTEAFF.